This T cell receptor beta chain comes out of a study of human T cells and chemical hapten exposure. Regarding the study as a whole: Donors' alopecia may make their immune response differ from healthy people's.

The CDR3 is 15 residues long. Germline V gene lookup returns CDR1 SNHLY and CDR2 FYNNEI. Of note for this clonotype: The antigen is unknown. At one end the junction does not follow the germline gene, possibly because of a read error.

Specified time point: patch test 2, 6 weeks after DPC sensitization. Treatment described: therapeutic diphenylcyclopropenone sensitization with weekly scalp DPC. TCRdb called the RACE reads again in MiXCR, with one record for every CDR3 protein. The sample contains under 100,000 distinct CDR3 sequences, approximately 10% of which appear only once. This receptor was taken from a woman in her 40s with alopecia areata. Some clones in this sample may be carry-over from other donors' samples. The chain joins TRBV2 to TRBJ2-1; 8 bases fit TRBD2. The sequencing used whole blood, collected in connection with sensitization to the hapten diphenylcyclopropenone (DPC). CDR3 bases: TGTACCAGCAGTTCCCGGGGGGGGCTTGCCAATGAGCAGTTCTTC. It encodes CTSSSRGGLANEQFF.